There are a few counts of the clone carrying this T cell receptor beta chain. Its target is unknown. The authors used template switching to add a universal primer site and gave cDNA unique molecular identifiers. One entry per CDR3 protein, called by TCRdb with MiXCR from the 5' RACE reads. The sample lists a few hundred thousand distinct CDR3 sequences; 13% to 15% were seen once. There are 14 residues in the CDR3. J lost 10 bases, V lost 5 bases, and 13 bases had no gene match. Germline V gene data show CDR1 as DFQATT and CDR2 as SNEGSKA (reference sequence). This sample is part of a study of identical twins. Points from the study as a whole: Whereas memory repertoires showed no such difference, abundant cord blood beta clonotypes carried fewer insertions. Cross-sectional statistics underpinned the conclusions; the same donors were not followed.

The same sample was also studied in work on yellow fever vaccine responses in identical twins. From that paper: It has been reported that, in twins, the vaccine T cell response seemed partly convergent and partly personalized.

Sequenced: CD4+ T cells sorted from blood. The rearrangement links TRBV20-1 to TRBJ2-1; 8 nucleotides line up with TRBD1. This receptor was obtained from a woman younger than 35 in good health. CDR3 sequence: CSAPSRTGLWEQFF. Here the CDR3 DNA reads TGCAGTGCTCCCTCTAGGACAGGGCTGTGGGAGCAGTTCTTC.